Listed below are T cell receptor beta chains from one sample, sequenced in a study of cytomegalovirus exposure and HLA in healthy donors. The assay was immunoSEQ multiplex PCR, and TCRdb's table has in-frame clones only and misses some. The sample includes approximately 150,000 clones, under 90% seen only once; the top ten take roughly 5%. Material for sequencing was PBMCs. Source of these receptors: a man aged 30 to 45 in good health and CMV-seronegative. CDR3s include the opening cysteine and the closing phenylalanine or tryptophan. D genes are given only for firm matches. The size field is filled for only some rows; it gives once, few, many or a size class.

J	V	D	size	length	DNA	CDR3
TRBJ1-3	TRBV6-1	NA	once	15	TGTGCCAGCAGTGAAGGGAGCAATCGAGGAAACACCATATATTTT	CASSEGSNRGNTIYF
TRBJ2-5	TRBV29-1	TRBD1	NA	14	TGCAGCGTCGGTATGACAGGGTTCGGAGAGACCCAGTACTTC	CSVGMTGFGETQYF
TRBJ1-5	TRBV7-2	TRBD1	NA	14	TGTGCCAGCAGCTTAGTGGCAGGGGGACAGCCCCAGCATTTT	CASSLVAGGQPQHF
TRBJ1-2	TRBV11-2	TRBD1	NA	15	TGTGCCAGCAGCCCTGTAAACAGGGGGGAATATGGCTACACCTTC	CASSPVNRGEYGYTF
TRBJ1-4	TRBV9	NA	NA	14	TGTGCCAGCAGCGCCGGGGTATCTAATGAAAAACTGTTTTTT	CASSAGVSNEKLFF
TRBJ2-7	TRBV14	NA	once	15	TGTGCCAGCAGCTGGAGGGCAGGGCCCTCCTACGAGCAGTACTTC	CASSWRAGPSYEQYF
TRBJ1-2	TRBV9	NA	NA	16	TGTGCCAGCAGCCCCCGGACTCAAGAAGCCTTCTATGGCTACACCTTC	CASSPRTQEAFYGYTF
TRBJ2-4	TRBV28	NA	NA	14	TGTGCCAGCAGTTCGGAGGAAGCCAAAAACATTCAGTACTTC	CASSSEEAKNIQYF
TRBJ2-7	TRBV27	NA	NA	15	TGTGCCAGCAGTTTAGGGGGCGCATCGGGCCACGAGCAGTACTTC	CASSLGGASGHEQYF
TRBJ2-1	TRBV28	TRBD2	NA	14	TGTGCCGCGGGGGGCAGGCCATCCTACAATGAGCAGTTCTTC	CAAGGRPSYNEQFF
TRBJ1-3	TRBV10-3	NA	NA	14	TGTGCCATCAGTGAGCAGACAGGACTAAACACCATATATTTT	CAISEQTGLNTIYF
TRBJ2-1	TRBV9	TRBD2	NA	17	TGTGCCAGCAGCGTAGGGGAGGGAGGGCCCTCGTACAATGAGCAGTTCTTC	CASSVGEGGPSYNEQFF
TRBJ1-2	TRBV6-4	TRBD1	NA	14	TGTGCCAGCAGTATAGAAACAGGGGCCGGCGGCTACACCTTC	CASSIETGAGGYTF
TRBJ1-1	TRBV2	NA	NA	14	TGTGCCAGCGGTCGGGACTGGGGGGACACTGAAGCTTTCTTT	CASGRDWGDTEAFF
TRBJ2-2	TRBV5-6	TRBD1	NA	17	TGTGCCAGCAGCCGCGGGACAGGGGCCCCCCACACCGGGGAGCTGTTTTTT	CASSRGTGAPHTGELFF
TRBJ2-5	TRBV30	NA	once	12	TGTGCCTGGAGTCGCGGGGAAGAGACCCAGTACTTC	CAWSRGEETQYF
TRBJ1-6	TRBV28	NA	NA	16	TGTGCCAGCAGTTTTCGTCAGGGGCAGGGAGATTCACCCCTCCACTTT	CASSFRQGQGDSPLHF
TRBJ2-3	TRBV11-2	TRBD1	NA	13	TGTGCCACCGCCAGGGGGCTCCCAGATACGCAGTATTTT	CATARGLPDTQYF
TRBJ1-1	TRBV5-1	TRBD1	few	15	TGCGCCAGCAGCCGGGAGGGGGCGCAGGACACTGAAGCTTTCTTT	CASSREGAQDTEAFF
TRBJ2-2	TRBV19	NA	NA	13	TGTGCCAGTAGTCCCGGGGAGTACGGGGAGCTGTTTTTT	CASSPGEYGELFF
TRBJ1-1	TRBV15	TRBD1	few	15	TGTGCCACCAGCAGAGATCATTCAGGGGGAGTCACGGCTTTCTTT	CATSRDHSGGVTAFF
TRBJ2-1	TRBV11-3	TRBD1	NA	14	TGTGCCAGCAGCCCAGGGGGCTCCTACAATGAGCAGTTCTTC	CASSPGGSYNEQFF